This T cell receptor (beta chain) derives from a study of Graves' ophthalmopathy and Graves' hyperthyroidism. To note about this clonotype: Its antigen is as yet unknown.

Clinical symptoms and serum thyroxine were used for diagnosis; TRAb, thyroid ultrasound and orbital computed tomography were also relied on. General study results and limits: Ophthalmopathy progression cases were predicted by the model with approximately 70% sensitivity and roughly 72% specificity.

Researchers took RNA transcripts and amplified TCR beta CDR3 regions from them. RT-PCR in the first round used HTBI primers; a second-round multiplex PCR followed. TCRdb itself ran the multiplex PCR reads through MiXCR, one entry per CDR3 protein. In the table there are more than 550,000 distinct CDR3 sequences, just over 40% of which are singletons. The germline V gene encodes CDR1 ENHRY and CDR2 SYGVKD. This CDR3 region has 14 residues. The germline V and J ends were trimmed by 8 bases and 1 base, with 12 bases remaining between them. Sequenced sample: peripheral blood. The V and J genes are TRBV10-3 and TRBJ1-5; the D gene is possibly TRBD1 (5 bases). This clonotype originated in an adult man with Graves' ophthalmopathy. This chain's CDR3 is CAIGGVSSNQPQHF. CDR3 in DNA: TGTGCCATCGGGGGGGTGTCGAGCAATCAGCCCCAGCATTTT.